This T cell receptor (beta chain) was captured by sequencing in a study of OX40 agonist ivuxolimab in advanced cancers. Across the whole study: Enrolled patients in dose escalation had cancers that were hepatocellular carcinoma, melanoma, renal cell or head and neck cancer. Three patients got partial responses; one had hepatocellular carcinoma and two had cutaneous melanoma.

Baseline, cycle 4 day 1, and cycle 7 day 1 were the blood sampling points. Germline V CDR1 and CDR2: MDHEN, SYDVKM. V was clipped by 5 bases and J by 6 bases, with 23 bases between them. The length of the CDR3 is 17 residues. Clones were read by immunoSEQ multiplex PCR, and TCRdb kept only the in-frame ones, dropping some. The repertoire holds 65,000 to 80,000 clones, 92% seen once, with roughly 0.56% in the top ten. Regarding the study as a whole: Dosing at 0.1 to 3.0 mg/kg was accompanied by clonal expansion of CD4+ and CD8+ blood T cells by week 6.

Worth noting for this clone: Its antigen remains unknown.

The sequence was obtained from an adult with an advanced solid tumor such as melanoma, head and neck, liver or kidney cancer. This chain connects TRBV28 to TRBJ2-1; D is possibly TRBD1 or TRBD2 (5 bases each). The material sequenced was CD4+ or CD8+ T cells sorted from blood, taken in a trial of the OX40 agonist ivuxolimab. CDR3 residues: CASSTPPSGAYLNEQFF. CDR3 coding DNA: TGTGCCAGCAGTACCCCCCCTTCCGGGGCCTATCTCAATGAGCAGTTCTTC.